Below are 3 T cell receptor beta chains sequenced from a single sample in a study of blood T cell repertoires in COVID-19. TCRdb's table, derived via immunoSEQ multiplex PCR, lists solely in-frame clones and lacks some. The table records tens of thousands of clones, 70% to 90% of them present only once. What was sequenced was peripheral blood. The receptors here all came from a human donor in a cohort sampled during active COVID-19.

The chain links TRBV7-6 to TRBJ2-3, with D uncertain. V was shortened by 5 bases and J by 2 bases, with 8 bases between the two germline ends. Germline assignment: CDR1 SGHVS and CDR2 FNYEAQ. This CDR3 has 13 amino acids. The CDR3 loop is CASSPVPTDTQYF. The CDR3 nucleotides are TGTGCCAGCAGCCCTGTTCCCACAGATACGCAGTATTTT.

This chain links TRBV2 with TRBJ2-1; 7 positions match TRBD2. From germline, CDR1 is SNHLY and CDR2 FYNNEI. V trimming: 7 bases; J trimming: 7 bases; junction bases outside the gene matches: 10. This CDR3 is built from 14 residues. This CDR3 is CASIGTGTMNEQFF. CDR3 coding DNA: TGTGCCAGCATCGGAACCGGGACTATGAATGAGCAGTTCTTC.

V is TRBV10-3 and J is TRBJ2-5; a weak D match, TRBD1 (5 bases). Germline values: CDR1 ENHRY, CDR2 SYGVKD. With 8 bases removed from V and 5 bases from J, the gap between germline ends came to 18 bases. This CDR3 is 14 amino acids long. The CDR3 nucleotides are TGTGCCATCCTTCCGCAGGGTGGCCGGGAGACCCAGTACTTC. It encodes CAILPQGGRETQYF.